Sequencing of this T cell receptor (beta chain) was carried out in a study of cytomegalovirus exposure and HLA in healthy donors. The CDR3 has 14 residues. The germline gives CDR1 SNHLY, CDR2 FYNNEI. With 7 bases removed from V and 9 bases from J, the gap between germline ends came to 19 bases. The table came from immunoSEQ multiplex PCR; TCRdb's copy has only in-frame clones and leaves some out. The table has 150,000 to 200,000 clones, roughly nine tenths seen once; the top ten hold 4% to 4.5%. The sample taken for sequencing was PBMCs. The V and J genes are TRBV2 and TRBJ2-1; a weak D match, TRBD2 (6 bases). This TCR was recovered from a man aged 18 to 30 in good health and CMV-seropositive. Here the CDR3 reads CASTGGRSGAEQFF. In DNA form, the CDR3 reads TGTGCCAGCACCGGGGGTAGGTCGGGTGCTGAGCAGTTCTTC. Supplemented by reference TRBV2 and TRBJ2-1, the full variable domain reads EPEVTQTPSHQVTQMGQEVILRCVPISNHLYFYWYRQILGQKVEFLVSFYNNEISEKSEIFDDQFSVERPDGSNFTLKIRSTKLEDSAMYFCASTGGRSGAEQFFGPGTRLTVL.